These T cell receptor beta chains were read from a single sample in a study of OX40 agonist ivuxolimab in advanced cancers. Method: immunoSEQ multiplex PCR; TCRdb's copy keeps in-frame clones and lacks some. The sample gives about 150,000 clones, approximately 94% of which show up once; under 0.4% is in the top ten. The sample here was CD4+ or CD8+ T cells sorted from blood, taken in a trial of the OX40 agonist ivuxolimab. The receptor set was obtained from an adult with an advanced solid tumor such as melanoma, head and neck, liver or kidney cancer. The conserved cysteine and the conserved F or W are not part of the CDR3 here. Clone size appears in some rows only: once, few, many, or a class for an expanded clone.

V gene	clone size	CDR3 protein
TRBV6-5	-	ASSKLQGGYSPLH
TRBV11-2	-	ASSLAGRSYEQY
TRBV27	-	ASSPRGAGGTGELF
TRBV11-2	-	ASSTVDSSKAF
TRBV28	-	ASSHRGTGGGNEQF
TRBV19	few	ASRGYLGHRVGTGDQPQH
TRBV6-1	-	ASSPPGVQETQY
TRBV4-1	-	ASSQIGGTYEQY
TRBV30	-	AWGQPNTEAF
TRBV7-2	few	ASSLEGVQPQH
TRBV9	-	ASSVGGPETQY
TRBV7-2	-	ASGAVTGQGY
TRBV10-1	-	ASSSGGVPNEQF
TRBV7-9	once	ASSLDSRGDTQY
TRBV7-8	-	ASSLLAVSNQPQH
TRBV28	-	ASSQGARAEAF
TRBV5-4	-	ATGDPQGTQY
TRBV28	once	ASSQGAVNEKLF
TRBV19	-	ASTTGLAGGRAYEQY
TRBV30	-	VTPHSGAYGANVLT
TRBV2	-	ASRGGDGIRGGNEQF
TRBV18	-	ASSPASSYNEQF
TRBV11-3	-	ASSRGQGRYEQY
TRBV25-1	-	ASSQAGGKTEAF
TRBV6-5	-	ASRRDLILSYEQY
TRBV6-4	-	ASSSPDHREIRGTEAF
TRBV5-1	-	ASSLGGQRFYGYT